Listed below are T cell receptor beta chains from one sample, sequenced in a study of cytomegalovirus exposure and HLA in healthy donors. Data came from immunoSEQ multiplex PCR; TCRdb stores just in-frame clones and leaves some out. The data hold about 96,000 clones, with around 74% observed a single time. Input material: PBMCs. These receptors came from a woman between 65 and 79 years old in good health and CMV-seropositive. CDR3s include the opening cysteine and the closing phenylalanine or tryptophan. D genes are given only for firm matches. Only some rows state a clone size, as once, few, many or a class for expanded clones.

NA	TRBJ2-3	NA	TRBV7-2	CASSPRGDTQYF	TGTGCCAGCAGCCCCAGGGGAGATACGCAGTATTTT
NA	TRBJ1-2	NA	TRBV4-3	CASSRGQGYGYTF	TGCGCCAGCAGCCGGGGCCAGGGCTATGGCTACACCTTC
TRBD1	TRBJ2-7	NA	TRBV6-6	CASSYVTGGMHEQYF	TGTGCCAGCAGTTACGTGACAGGGGGGATGCACGAGCAGTACTTC
TRBD1	TRBJ2-5	NA	TRBV10-3	CAVRDRTQETQYF	TGTGCCGTCAGGGACAGGACCCAAGAGACCCAGTACTTC
NA	TRBJ2-5	NA	TRBV7-9	CASSNRDSLEEQYF	TGTGCCAGCAGCAACCGGGACTCCCTCGAGGAGCAGTACTTC
NA	TRBJ2-1	few	TRBV23-1	CASRQSGGNNEQFF	TGCGCCAGCAGGCAATCTGGGGGGAACAATGAGCAGTTCTTC
TRBD1	TRBJ2-7	NA	TRBV5-4	CASSPVDRGYEQYF	TGTGCCAGCAGCCCAGTGGACAGGGGCTACGAGCAGTACTTC
NA	TRBJ1-2	NA	TRBV19	CASSIGGGYGYTF	TGTGCCAGTAGTATAGGAGGGGGCTATGGCTACACCTTC
NA	TRBJ2-1	NA	TRBV4-1	CASSRGQGPYNEQFF	TGCGCCAGCAGCAGGGGACAAGGACCATACAATGAGCAGTTCTTC
NA	TRBJ2-3	once	TRBV5-8	CASSFGQGNTDTQYF	TGTGCCAGCAGCTTCGGACAAGGTAACACAGATACGCAGTATTTT
TRBD1	TRBJ2-5	few	TRBV5-1	CASTMARDRPQYF	TGCGCCAGCACCATGGCTCGGGACAGGCCCCAGTACTTC
NA	TRBJ1-5	NA	TRBV12-5	CASGPGGRGRDQPQHF	TGTGCTAGTGGTCCGGGGGGACGGGGGCGTGATCAGCCCCAGCATTTT
NA	TRBJ2-5	NA	TRBV7-2	CASSLSSAGQETQYF	TGTGCCAGCAGCTTAAGTTCGGCAGGTCAAGAGACCCAGTACTTC
NA	TRBJ1-1	NA	TRBV9	CASSVGVSGGTEAFF	TGTGCCAGCAGCGTAGGGGTCTCGGGGGGCACTGAAGCTTTCTTT
NA	TRBJ1-5	NA	TRBV19	CASSRVLGYSNQPQHF	TGTGCCAGTAGTAGGGTATTGGGCTATAGCAATCAGCCCCAGCATTTT
NA	TRBJ2-1	NA	TRBV11-2	CASSLEAGYSYNEQFF	TGTGCCAGCAGCTTAGAGGCTGGGTACAGCTACAATGAGCAGTTCTTC
NA	TRBJ2-7	NA	TRBV30	CAWRTAYEQYF	TGTGCCTGGAGGACAGCATACGAGCAGTACTTC
TRBD2	TRBJ2-1	few	TRBV7-9	CASSSGTSGEVYNEQFF	TGTGCCAGCAGCTCCGGGACTAGCGGGGAGGTATACAATGAGCAGTTCTTC
TRBD1	TRBJ1-6	NA	TRBV6-5	CATGQGQGYNSPLHF	TGTGCCACTGGACAGGGACAGGGCTATAATTCACCCCTCCACTTT
TRBD2	TRBJ2-5	NA	TRBV12-5	CASGLRVAGVSQETQYF	TGTGCTAGTGGTCTCCGAGTAGCGGGAGTATCTCAAGAGACCCAGTACTTC
TRBD2	TRBJ2-5	NA	TRBV19	CASSMGGLVQETQYF	TGTGCCAGTAGTATGGGGGGACTAGTTCAAGAGACCCAGTACTTC
TRBD1	TRBJ1-3	NA	TRBV4-1	CASSQDWYRGGNTIYF	TGCGCCAGCAGCCAAGATTGGTACAGGGGTGGAAACACCATATATTTT
NA	TRBJ1-1	NA	TRBV7-2	CASSLGVGREAFF	TGTGCCAGCAGCTTAGGGGTCGGGAGGGAAGCTTTCTTT
NA	TRBJ1-2	NA	TRBV19	CASSQTGHSLGGYTF	TGTGCCAGTAGTCAAACGGGACATTCTCTTGGTGGCTACACCTTC
TRBD1	TRBJ2-2	few	TRBV18	CASSPQTGTVTGELFF	TGTGCCAGCTCACCCCAGACAGGGACGGTCACCGGGGAGCTGTTTTTT
NA	TRBJ2-5	NA	TRBV6-1	CASSAGGETQYF	TGTGCCAGCAGTGCCGGAGGGGAGACCCAGTACTTC
TRBD2	TRBJ2-1	NA	TRBV18	CASSGGLADNEQFF	TGTGCCAGCTCAGGGGGACTAGCGGACAATGAGCAGTTCTTC
TRBD2	TRBJ2-3	NA	TRBV4-2	CASSQARTRGVRNTQYF	TGTGCCAGCAGCCAAGCCAGGACGCGGGGGGTGCGAAATACGCAGTATTTT
NA	TRBJ1-4	NA	TRBV2	CASTIGWNEKLFF	TGTGCCAGCACGATCGGGTGGAATGAAAAACTGTTTTTT
NA	TRBJ2-7	NA	TRBV6-1	CASRGQGSSYEQYF	TGTGCCAGCAGGGGGCAGGGGTCCTCCTACGAGCAGTACTTC
TRBD2	TRBJ2-7	NA	TRBV6-5	CASSYFSGRFSREQYF	TGTGCCAGCAGTTACTTTTCCGGGAGGTTCTCGAGGGAGCAGTACTTC
TRBD2	TRBJ2-6	NA	TRBV4-1	CASSQDPGGGTASGANVLTF	TGCGCCAGCAGCCAAGATCCCGGGGGGGGTACCGCTTCTGGGGCCAACGTCCTGACTTTC
TRBD2	TRBJ2-7	few	TRBV6-6	CASSYSVAGSYEQYF	TGTGCCAGCAGTTACTCAGTAGCGGGTTCCTACGAGCAGTACTTC
NA	TRBJ2-4	few	TRBV6-6	CASSYSGKRDIQYF	TGTGCCAGCAGTTACTCGGGGAAGAGGGACATTCAGTACTTC
TRBD2	TRBJ2-1	NA	TRBV18	CASSHTGGQWNEQFF	TGTGCCAGCTCACATACGGGGGGGCAGTGGAATGAGCAGTTCTTC
TRBD1	TRBJ1-1	few	TRBV10-1	CASSESGTGRAFF	TGCGCCAGCAGTGAGTCGGGGACAGGGAGGGCTTTCTTT
NA	TRBJ2-3	NA	TRBV10-1	CASSESPGSTDTQYF	TGCGCCAGCAGTGAGTCGCCCGGGAGTACAGATACGCAGTATTTT
NA	TRBJ2-7	once	TRBV18	CASSPPSGGGEQYF	TGTGCCAGCTCACCCCCCAGTGGGGGCGGCGAGCAGTACTTC
TRBD1	TRBJ2-7	NA	TRBV11-3	CASSQGQHYEQYF	TGTGCCAGCAGCCAGGGACAGCACTACGAGCAGTACTTC
TRBD1	TRBJ1-5	once	TRBV7-9	CASSLQVGQGRNQPQHF	TGTGCCAGCAGCTTGCAGGTCGGACAGGGTCGCAATCAGCCCCAGCATTTT
NA	TRBJ1-5	once	TRBV7-9	CASSLAWAGSNQPQHF	TGTGCCAGCAGCTTAGCGTGGGCAGGTAGCAATCAGCCCCAGCATTTT
NA	TRBJ2-7	NA	TRBV4-3	CASSQEGRGIYEQYF	TGCGCCAGCAGCCAAGAGGGCAGGGGTATCTACGAGCAGTACTTC
NA	TRBJ1-6	few	TRBV19	CASSILQNNSPLHF	TGTGCCAGTAGTATTTTACAGAATAATTCACCCCTCCACTTT
NA	TRBJ1-1	NA	TRBV18	CASSLLEETEAFF	TGTGCCAGCTCACTACTGGAGGAGACCGAAGCTTTCTTT
NA	TRBJ2-5	few	TRBV7-8	CASSLAGGETQYF	TGTGCCAGCAGCTTAGCGGGAGGTGAGACCCAGTACTTC
TRBD1	TRBJ2-3	NA	TRBV6-1	CASSQTGYTQYF	TGTGCCAGCAGCCAGACAGGGTATACGCAGTATTTT
NA	TRBJ2-5	NA	TRBV18	CASSPGGGETQYF	TGTGCCAGCTCACCGGGGGGAGGAGAGACCCAGTACTTC
NA	TRBJ1-2	NA	TRBV27	CASSLSRYGPHYGYTF	TGTGCCAGCAGTTTATCGAGGTACGGCCCACACTATGGCTACACCTTC
NA	TRBJ1-2	NA	TRBV29-1	CSATQGLGYGYTF	TGCAGCGCGACTCAGGGGTTAGGCTATGGCTACACCTTC
TRBD2	TRBJ2-7	NA	TRBV28	CASSLYRTSQLYEQYF	TGTGCCAGCAGTTTATACAGGACTAGCCAGTTGTACGAGCAGTACTTC
NA	TRBJ1-3	NA	TRBV2	CASRADRFPGNTIYF	TGTGCCAGCAGAGCCGACAGGTTCCCTGGAAACACCATATATTTT
NA	TRBJ2-3	once	TRBV5-4	CASSSTGGGDTQYF	TGTGCCAGCAGCTCTACGGGGGGCGGAGATACGCAGTATTTT
TRBD1	TRBJ2-1	NA	TRBV10-2	CASSERGLLTPGGVDRTKHNEQFF	TGCGCCAGCAGTGAGAGGGGGCTTTTGACGCCTGGGGGAGTCGACCGTACCAAACACAATGAGCAGTTCTTC
NA	TRBJ1-2	NA	TRBV28	CASRGPGFGGYTF	TGTGCCAGCAGGGGGCCGGGCTTTGGAGGCTACACCTTC
NA	TRBJ2-7	NA	TRBV4-2	CASSPYWTDPELDGYEQYF	TGTGCCAGCAGCCCCTATTGGACAGATCCGGAACTAGATGGCTACGAGCAGTACTTC
NA	TRBJ2-6	NA	TRBV27	CASSFIPLSGANVLTF	TGTGCCAGCAGTTTTATTCCACTCTCTGGGGCCAACGTCCTGACTTTC
TRBD2	TRBJ2-1	NA	TRBV4-1	CASSPYASGSSLTPSSYNEQFF	TGCGCCAGCAGCCCGTACGCTAGCGGCAGTAGTTTGACGCCAAGCTCCTACAATGAGCAGTTCTTC
TRBD1	TRBJ2-6	NA	TRBV5-1	CASRATGASGANVLTF	TGCGCCAGCAGAGCAACAGGGGCCTCTGGGGCCAACGTCCTGACTTTC